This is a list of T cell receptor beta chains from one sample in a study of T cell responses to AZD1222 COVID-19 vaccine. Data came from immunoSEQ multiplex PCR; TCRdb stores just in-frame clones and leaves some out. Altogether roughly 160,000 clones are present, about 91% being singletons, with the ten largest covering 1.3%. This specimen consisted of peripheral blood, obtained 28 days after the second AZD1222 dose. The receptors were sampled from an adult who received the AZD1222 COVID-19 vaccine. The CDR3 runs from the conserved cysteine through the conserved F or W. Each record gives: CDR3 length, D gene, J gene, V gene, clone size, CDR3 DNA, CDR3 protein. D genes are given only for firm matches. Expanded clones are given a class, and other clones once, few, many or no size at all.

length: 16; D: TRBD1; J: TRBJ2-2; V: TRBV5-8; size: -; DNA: TGTGCCAGCAGCTCTTGGACAGGGGCGGACACCGGGGAGCTGTTTTTT; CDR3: CASSSWTGADTGELFF
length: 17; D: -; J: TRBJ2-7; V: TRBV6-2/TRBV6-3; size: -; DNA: TGTGCCAGCAGTTCAGAGGGGGTGGCAGGCCCGCCCTACGAGCAGTACTTC; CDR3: CASSSEGVAGPPYEQYF
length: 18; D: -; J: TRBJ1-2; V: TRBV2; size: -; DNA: TGTGCCAGCAGTGACGCGGAAGGGAACAGGGAGGGCGCGAATGGCTACACCTTC; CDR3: CASSDAEGNREGANGYTF
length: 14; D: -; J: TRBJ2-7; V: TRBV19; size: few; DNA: TGTGCCAGTAGCCGGGACGGCAGCTCCTACGAGCAGTACTTC; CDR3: CASSRDGSSYEQYF
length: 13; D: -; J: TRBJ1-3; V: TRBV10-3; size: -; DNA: TGTGCCATCAGTAGGGGATCTGGAAACACCATATATTTT; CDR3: CAISRGSGNTIYF
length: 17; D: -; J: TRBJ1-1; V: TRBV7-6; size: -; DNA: TGTGCCAGCAGCCCGCACGTTGAGGGTGTGGGGTACACTGAAGCTTTCTTT; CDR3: CASSPHVEGVGYTEAFF
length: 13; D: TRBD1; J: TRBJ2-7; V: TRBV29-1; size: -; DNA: TGCAGCGTTGAAGGGGACAGGGCCTACGAGCAGTACTTC; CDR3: CSVEGDRAYEQYF
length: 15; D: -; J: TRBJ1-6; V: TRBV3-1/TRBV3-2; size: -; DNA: TGTGCCAGCAGCCCAGGGACGCGTCCAAATTCACCCCTCCACTTT; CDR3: CASSPGTRPNSPLHF
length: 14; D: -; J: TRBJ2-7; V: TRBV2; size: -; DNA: TGTGCCAGCAGGGCCGGGACGGCCCGCGGGGAGCAGTACTTC; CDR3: CASRAGTARGEQYF
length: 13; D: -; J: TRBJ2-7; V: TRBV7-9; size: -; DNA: TGTGCCAGCAGCTTAGCGGACGACTACGAGCAGTACTTC; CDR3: CASSLADDYEQYF
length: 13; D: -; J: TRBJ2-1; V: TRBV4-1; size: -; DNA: TGCGCCAGCAGCCAAGGAAGGGAGAATGAGCAGTTCTTC; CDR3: CASSQGRENEQFF
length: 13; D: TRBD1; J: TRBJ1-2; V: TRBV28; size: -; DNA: TGTGCCAGCAGGATGACAGGGGTCTATGGCTACACCTTC; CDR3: CASRMTGVYGYTF
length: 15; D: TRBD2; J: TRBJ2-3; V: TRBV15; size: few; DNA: TGTGCCACCACAAGACTAGCGGGAGGGTCCGATACGCAGTATTTT; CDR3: CATTRLAGGSDTQYF
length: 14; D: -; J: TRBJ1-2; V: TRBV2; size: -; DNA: TGTGCCAGCAGTGGGGCGGGGGTCAACTATGGCTACACCTTC; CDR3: CASSGAGVNYGYTF
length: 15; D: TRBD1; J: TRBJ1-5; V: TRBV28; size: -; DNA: TGTGCCAGCAGAGTACGGGACAGGCCGAATCAGCCCCAGCATTTT; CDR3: CASRVRDRPNQPQHF
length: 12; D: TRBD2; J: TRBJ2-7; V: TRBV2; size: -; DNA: TGTGCCGTCGGGGGGATTCCCTACGAGCAGTACTTC; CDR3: CAVGGIPYEQYF
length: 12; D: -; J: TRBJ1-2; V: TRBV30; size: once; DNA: TGTGCCTGGAGTACAGCTAACTATGGCTACACCTTC; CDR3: CAWSTANYGYTF
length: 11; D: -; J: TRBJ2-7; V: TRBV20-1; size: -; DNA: TGCAGTGCTAGTTCCGGGGAGGAGCAGTACTTC; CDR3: CSASSGEEQYF
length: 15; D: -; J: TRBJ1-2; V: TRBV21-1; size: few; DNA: TGTGCCAGCAGCAACGATCCAATCTCTAACTATGGCTACACCTTC; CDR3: CASSNDPISNYGYTF
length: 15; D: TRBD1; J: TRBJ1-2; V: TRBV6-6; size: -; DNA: TGTGCCAGCAGTTACCAGAGACAGGGGGACTATGGCTACACCTTC; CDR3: CASSYQRQGDYGYTF
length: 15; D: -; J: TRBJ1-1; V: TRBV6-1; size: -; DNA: TGTGCCAGCAGTGAGGGGAGGGTCAGCGGCACTGAAGCTTTCTTT; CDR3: CASSEGRVSGTEAFF
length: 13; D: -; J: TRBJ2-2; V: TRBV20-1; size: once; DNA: TGCAGTGCTAGTAGGAGGGCGGCCGGGGAGCTGTTTTTT; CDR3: CSASRRAAGELFF
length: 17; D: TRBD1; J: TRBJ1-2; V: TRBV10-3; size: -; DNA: TGTGCCATCAGTGAGGCCGGGACAGGGGCTTCCAACTATGGCTACACCTTC; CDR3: CAISEAGTGASNYGYTF
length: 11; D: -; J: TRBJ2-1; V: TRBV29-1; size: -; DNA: TGCAGCGTTGAGTCCGTTAATGAGCAGTTCTTC; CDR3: CSVESVNEQFF
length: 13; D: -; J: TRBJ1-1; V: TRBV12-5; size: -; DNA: TGTGCTAGTGGTTTGGTCCGGGGCACTGAAGCTTTCTTT; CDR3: CASGLVRGTEAFF
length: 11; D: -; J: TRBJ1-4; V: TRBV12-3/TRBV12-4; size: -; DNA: TGTGCCAGCAGTTTTGGGGCGGAACTGGTTTTT; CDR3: CASSFGAELVF
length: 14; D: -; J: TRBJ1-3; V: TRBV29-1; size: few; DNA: TGCAGCGCCATGAGGAGTGGGGGGGGAAACACCATATATTTT; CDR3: CSAMRSGGGNTIYF
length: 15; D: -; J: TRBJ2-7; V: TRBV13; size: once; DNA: TGTGCCAGCAGCTTTCACCCGAACGAACCCTACGAGCAGTACTTC; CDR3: CASSFHPNEPYEQYF
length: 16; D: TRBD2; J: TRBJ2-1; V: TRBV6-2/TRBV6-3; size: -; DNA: TGTGCCAGCAGCTTTCTTAGCGGGAGGGCCTACAATGAGCAGTTCTTC; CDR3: CASSFLSGRAYNEQFF
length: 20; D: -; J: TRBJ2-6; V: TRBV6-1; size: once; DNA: TGTGCCAGCAGTGGCGTCCCAGCTGTATACAAAGTCTCTGGGGCCAACGTCCTGACTTTC; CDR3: CASSGVPAVYKVSGANVLTF
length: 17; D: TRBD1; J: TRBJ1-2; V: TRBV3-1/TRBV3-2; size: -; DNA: TGTGCCAGCAGCACTCGGACTGGACAGGTCTTCGGGTTTGGCTACACCTTC; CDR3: CASSTRTGQVFGFGYTF
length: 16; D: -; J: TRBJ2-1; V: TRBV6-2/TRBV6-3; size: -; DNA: TGTGCCAGCAGTTACTCGATCGGAATCGGCTTCAGGGGGCAGTTCTTC; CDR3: CASSYSIGIGFRGQFF
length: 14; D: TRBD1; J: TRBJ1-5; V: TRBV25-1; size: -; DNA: TGTGCCAGTGGGGACAGTCATAGCAATCAGCCCCAGCATTTT; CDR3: CASGDSHSNQPQHF
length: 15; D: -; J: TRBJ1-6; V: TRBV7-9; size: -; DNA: TGTGCCAGCAGCCCCCGGGGACAAGCTAATTCACCCCTCCACTTT; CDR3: CASSPRGQANSPLHF
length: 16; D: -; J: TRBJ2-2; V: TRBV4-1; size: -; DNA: TGCGCCAGCAGCCAAGATTCCAGAGCCCTAACCGGGGAGCTGTTTTTT; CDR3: CASSQDSRALTGELFF
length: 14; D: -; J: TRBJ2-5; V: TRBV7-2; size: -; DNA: TGTGCCAGCAGCCCTACGGACATGCGGGAGACCCAGTACTTC; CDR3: CASSPTDMRETQYF
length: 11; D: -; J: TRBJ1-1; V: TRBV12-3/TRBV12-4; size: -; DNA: TGTGCCAGCACCCGGAACACTGAAGCTTTCTTT; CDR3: CASTRNTEAFF
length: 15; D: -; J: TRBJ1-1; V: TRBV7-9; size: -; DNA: TGTGCCAGCAGTCATCCCGGACCCGTGAACACTGAAGCTTTCTTT; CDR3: CASSHPGPVNTEAFF
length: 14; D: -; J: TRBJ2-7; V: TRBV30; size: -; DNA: TGTGCCTGGAGCCGGGACTTAGGCAAGGACGAGCAGTACTTC; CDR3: CAWSRDLGKDEQYF